The clone carrying this T cell receptor (beta chain) was picked up one time. The junction departs from germline at one end; a sequencing error may be responsible. The primer mix had 60 Vbeta and 13 Jbeta primers. Profiled with immunoSEQ multiplex PCR; TCRdb holds only in-frame clones, not every one. The sample comprises tens of thousands of clones, 77% of which are singletons, and around 3.2% rests with the top ten. Per germline, CDR1 SEHNR and CDR2 FQNEAQ (reference sequence). The CDR3 runs 17 residues. This entry belongs to a study of cytomegalovirus exposure and HLA in healthy donors. The chain joins TRBV7-9 to TRBJ1-4, with TRBD1 matching 9 bases. Material: PBMCs. This sequence originates from a man aged 45 to 65 in good health and CMV-seropositive. The CDR3 DNA sequence: TGTTCCAGCAGCTTAGAGACCGGGACAGGGACTAATGAAAAACTGTTTTTT. Encoded protein: CSSSLETGTGTNEKLFF.